The TCR beta chain described here comes from a study of early T cells in non-severe SARS-CoV-2 infection. Study overall: Chains were unpaired, as sequencing was done on bulk RNA from unsorted whole blood.

Study results and caveats: The matching step, a VDJdb search, favored anti-spike CD8 responses and missed private and CD4 specificities.

This clonotype was detected a few times. Antigen: not known. This CDR3 spans 15 amino acids. Germline V gives CDR1 SGHDN, CDR2 FVKESK. The ends lost 3 bases at V and 0 bases at J; junction bases unmatched: 4. Individual cDNA molecules received unique molecular identifiers. TCRdb reanalysed the 5' RACE reads using MiXCR and keeps one entry per CDR3 protein. The profile shows tens of thousands of distinct CDR3 sequences, more than 13% of them singletons. The receptor's source is an adult who was a healthcare worker with PCR-confirmed SARS-CoV-2 infection or an uninfected control (not recorded which). The rearrangement links TRBV14 to TRBJ2-5, with TRBD1 matching over 7 bases. Sequenced material: whole blood, taken at baseline. The CDR3 protein is CASSHRGTYQETQYF. The DNA of the CDR3 is TGTGCCAGCAGCCACAGGGGGACGTACCAAGAGACCCAGTACTTC.